These T cell receptor beta chains were read from a single sample in a study of long-term antiretroviral therapy in people with HIV. Sequencing used immunoSEQ multiplex PCR; TCRdb keeps in-frame clones, though not all of them. The profile shows around 8,000 clones, 81% of them singletons. The input for sequencing was unsorted PBMCs, taken 2.5 to 2.7 years before starting antiretroviral therapy. Source of these receptors: a middle-aged man with HIV. The CDR3 runs from the conserved cysteine through the conserved F or W. The D gene is left open where the match is weak. Only some rows state a clone size, as once, few, many or a class for expanded clones.

- TRBJ1-6 14 TRBV2 - CASSITEGISPLHF
once TRBJ2-2 15 TRBV30 - CAWSVRILSTGELFF
few TRBJ1-2 9 TRBV2 - CAGLGGYTF
- TRBJ2-7 13 TRBV2 - CATLTSYPYEQYF
- TRBJ1-1 14 TRBV29-1 TRBD1 CSVEEGTGAAEAFF
once TRBJ1-4 14 TRBV6-1 - CASSEGYRHEKLFF
- TRBJ2-3 15 TRBV7-3 TRBD1 CASSYSGGSGDTQYF
- TRBJ1-1 14 TRBV30 - CAWSMVGRLPEAFF
- TRBJ1-2 12 TRBV5-1 - CAWGGRGRGYTF
- TRBJ1-1 15 TRBV19 TRBD1 CASTGTGLLNTEAFF
- TRBJ2-7 14 TRBV4-1 TRBD1 CASSEGTGGYEQYF
large TRBJ2-7 18 TRBV11-2 - CASSSRKWGLTFPYEQYF
- TRBJ2-7 11 TRBV29-1 - CSVDSPYEQYF
- TRBJ1-6 14 TRBV6-1 - CASSEVQGQSPLHF
- TRBJ2-7 14 TRBV6-1 TRBD1 CASSGQGYTYEQYF
- TRBJ1-1 15 TRBV28 - CASSLWKQGRSEAFF
- TRBJ2-2 17 TRBV19 - CASSPTVGRAIGGELFF
- TRBJ2-3 14 TRBV5-4 TRBD2 CASSFAGGSDTQYF
- TRBJ2-3 13 TRBV27 - CASSVSFTDTQYF
- TRBJ2-1 15 TRBV10-3 - CAISDLQGEWLKRFF
few TRBJ2-6 13 TRBV30 - CAWATGGANVLTF
- TRBJ2-7 16 TRBV7-8 TRBD1 CASTPQGQGRSYEQYF
- TRBJ1-6 17 TRBV30 - CAWSAQGLASFNSPLHF
- TRBJ1-2 15 TRBV19 TRBD1 CASSIAWTGSFGYTF
- TRBJ2-7 15 TRBV7-2 TRBD2 CASSLGTSGSYEQYF
- TRBJ1-1 14 TRBV7-9 - CASSLDPGPRKAFF
once TRBJ2-7 15 TRBV4-3 TRBD1 CASSQGGTGGYEQYF
- TRBJ2-3 15 TRBV7-2 - CASSLVRGSTDTQYF
once TRBJ2-7 12 TRBV4-2 - CASSQAGDEQYF
- TRBJ1-2 15 TRBV28 TRBD1 CASSLTGQGDSGYTF
- TRBJ2-7 16 TRBV28 TRBD1 CASSSYDRGKTYEQYF
once TRBJ1-1 16 TRBV14 - CASSQGVGMMNTEAFF
- TRBJ2-1 14 TRBV15 - CATSSRLGPNEQFF
once TRBJ2-3 14 TRBV2 TRBD1 CASRPGQSTDTQYF